What follows describes a single TCR beta chain. This sample was taken from a study of shared clonotypes between healthy human individuals. Generated by immunoSEQ multiplex PCR, the TCRdb table keeps only in-frame clones and is missing some. The table records roughly 1.5 million clones, around 98% of them present only once. The V end was cut by 4 bases, the J end by 3 bases, with 16 bases between. The CDR3 runs 15 residues. From germline, CDR1 is SGHRS and CDR2 YFSETQ. This clonotype originated in a man aged 30 to 45 in good health. Sequencing used naive CD4+ T cells sorted from blood. Subset denoted: CD45RA+ positively selected. The V gene is TRBV5-1, the J gene TRBJ1-1, with TRBD1 as a possible D gene (5 bases). This CDR3 reads CASSHGAYSDTEAFF. CDR3 nucleotide sequence: TGCGCCAGCAGCCACGGGGCTTATAGCGACACTGAAGCTTTCTTT.